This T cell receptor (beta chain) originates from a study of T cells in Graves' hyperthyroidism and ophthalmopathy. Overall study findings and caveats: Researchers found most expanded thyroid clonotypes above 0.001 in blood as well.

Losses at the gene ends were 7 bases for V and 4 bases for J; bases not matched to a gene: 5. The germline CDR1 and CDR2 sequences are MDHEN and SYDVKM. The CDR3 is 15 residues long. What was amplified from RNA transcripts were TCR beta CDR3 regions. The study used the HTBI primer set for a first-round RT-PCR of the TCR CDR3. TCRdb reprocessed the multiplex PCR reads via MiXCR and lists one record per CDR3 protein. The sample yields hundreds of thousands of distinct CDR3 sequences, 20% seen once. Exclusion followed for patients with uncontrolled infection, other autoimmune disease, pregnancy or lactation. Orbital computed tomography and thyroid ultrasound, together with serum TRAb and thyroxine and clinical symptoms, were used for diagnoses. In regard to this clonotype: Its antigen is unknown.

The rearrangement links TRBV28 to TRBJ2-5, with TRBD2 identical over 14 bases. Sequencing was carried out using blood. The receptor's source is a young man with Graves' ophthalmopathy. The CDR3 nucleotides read TGTGCCAGCAACCCTGGGACTAGCGGGAGAGAGACCCAGTACTTC. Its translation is CASNPGTSGRETQYF.